These 9 T cell receptor beta chains share one sample of origin, sequenced in a study of cytomegalovirus exposure and HLA in healthy donors. The PCR made use of 60 Vbeta and 13 Jbeta primers. Using immunoSEQ multiplex PCR, the repertoire was profiled, and TCRdb retains in-frame clones only, with some absent. There are about 130,000 clones in the sample; 80% occur only once, and about 2.6% lies in the top ten. Sequenced input: PBMCs. Receptors originate from a man aged 25-40 years in good health and CMV-seronegative.

In DNA form, the CDR3 reads TGTGCCAGCACCCCGACTAGCGGGGCAGATACGCAGTATTTT. Its protein product is CASTPTSGADTQYF. J is TRBJ2-3 and V is TRBV18; the match to TRBD2 covers 11 bases. Germline CDR1 KGHSH, CDR2 LQKENI. The J segment lost 4 bases and the V segment lost 8 bases, leaving 5 bases of the junction unmatched. The CDR3 is made up of 14 amino acids. The whole variable domain, filled in from reference TRBV18 and TRBJ2-3, reads NAGVMQNPRHLVRRRGQEARLRCSPMKGHSHVYWYRQLPEEGLKFMVYLQKENIIDESGMPKERFSAEFPKEGPSILRIQQVVRGDSAAYFCASTPTSGADTQYFGPGTRLTVL.

The gene calls are TRBV29-1 and TRBJ2-5; weak D call: TRBD1 (6 bases). This CDR3 comprises 11 residues. CDR1 is SQVTM and CDR2 is ANQGSEA in the germline V gene. V lost 7 bases to trimming and J lost 6 bases, with 12 bases between them. The CDR3 coding sequence is TGCAGCGCCCCAAGGGGGAAGACCCAGTACTTC. It codes for CSAPRGKTQYF.

The chain has TRBV6-1 and TRBJ1-2; no firm D call. This CDR3 spans 15 amino acids. CDR1 MNHNS and CDR2 SASEGT come from the germline V gene. V was shortened by 2 bases and J by 0 bases, with 10 bases between the two germline ends. The CDR3, as DNA: TGTGCCAGCAGTGAAATTATAGTCTCTAACTATGGCTACACCTTC. Translated, it gives CASSEIIVSNYGYTF.

The V and J genes are TRBV28 and TRBJ2-7, with D perhaps TRBD1 (5 bases). Trimming removed 3 bases at V and 2 bases at J, with 14 bases between. The CDR3 runs 15 residues. Germline V CDR1 and CDR2: MDHEN, SYDVKM. The CDR3 sequence is CASSFTGQTAYEQYF. CDR3 sequence (DNA): TGTGCCAGCAGTTTTACAGGACAAACAGCCTACGAGCAGTACTTC.

The chain uses TRBV20-1 and TRBJ1-1, with D unresolved. CDR1 and CDR2 from the germline V gene are DFQATT and SNEGSKA (reference sequence). V was trimmed by 4 bases and J by 7 bases, leaving 10 bases between them. This CDR3 comprises 11 residues. CDR3 amino acids: CSANPPGEAFF. Here the CDR3 DNA reads TGCAGTGCTAATCCCCCCGGTGAAGCTTTCTTT.

The gene calls are TRBV18 and TRBJ2-2; 7 bases agree with TRBD2. CDR3 length: 14 residues. Germline V gene data show CDR1 as KGHSH and CDR2 as LQKENI. The V and J ends lost 4 bases and 9 bases, in that order; junction bases with no gene match: 8. CDR3 in DNA: TGTGCCAGCTCACTTTCCGGCGGGAGCTGGGAGCTGTTTTTT. Its protein product is CASSLSGGSWELFF.

This rearrangement joins TRBV28 to TRBJ2-3; perhaps TRBD1 as D (5 bases). The germline V gene encodes CDR1 MDHEN and CDR2 SYDVKM. CDR3 length equals 14 residues. V was shortened by 1 base and J by 3 bases, with 8 bases between the two germline ends. Written as DNA, the CDR3 is TGTGCCAGCAGTTTATATCCAGGGACAGATACGCAGTATTTT. This sequence encodes CASSLYPGTDTQYF.

V and J are TRBV7-9 and TRBJ2-7; 12 bases agree with TRBD2. Looked up from germline, CDR1 is SEHNR and CDR2 is FQNEAQ (reference sequence). This CDR3 is built from 15 residues. V shed 5 bases, J shed 4 bases, and the junction held 6 bases outside the gene matches. DNA for the CDR3: TGTGCCAGCAGCAACCCTGGACTAGCGGGATACGAGCAGTACTTC. As protein: CASSNPGLAGYEQYF.

This clone has just a few counts. The chain joins TRBV4-3 to TRBJ1-3, with 8 bases matching TRBD1. CDR1 and CDR2 (germline): LGHNA, YSLEER. CDR3 length: 16 residues. Trimming took 1 base from V and 0 from J; bases not matched to a gene: 2. The CDR3: CASSQGTGSSGNTIYF. CDR3 coding DNA: TGCGCCAGCAGCCAAGGGACAGGGTCCTCTGGAAACACCATATATTTT.